The present T cell receptor beta chain was sequenced within a study of neurological immune-mediated disorders. The cDNA was generated by 5'RACE with 10-nucleotide random UMIs. From the 5' RACE reads, TCRdb called clonotypes with MiXCR, one entry per CDR3 protein. The table shows 40,000 to 55,000 distinct CDR3 sequences, with around 2.9% occurring only once. Trimming left V 5 bases short and J 6 bases short, with 16 bases between. The CDR3 contains 14 residues. This clonotype has at least ten counts. Its antigen is still unknown. Overall study findings and caveats: HTLV-1-associated myelopathy had the most TCR clonal expansion, and multiple sclerosis had the least, less than healthy controls.

This chain links TRBV12-3 or TRBV12-4 with TRBJ1-1; no clear D. Sequenced: PBMCs. The TCR comes from a woman between 45 and 65 years old with multiple sclerosis. The CDR3 is CASSVSLGLSEAFF. DNA for the CDR3: TGTGCCAGCAGTGTAAGTTTGGGATTGTCTGAAGCTTTCTTT.